This entry lists 30 T cell receptor beta chains sequenced from one sample in a study of CD8 T cells in ankylosing spondylitis. TCRdb ran MiXCR on the 5' RACE reads and lists one entry per CDR3 protein. The sample has 150,000 to 200,000 distinct CDR3 sequences, over 10% seen once. Sequencing used blood, either unsorted or a sorted T cell fraction (not recorded which). The receptors were sampled from a female donor with ankylosing spondylitis or in good health (not recorded which).

The rearrangement links TRBV3-1 to TRBJ1-1; possible D gene TRBD1, 6 bases. The CDR3 runs to 15 residues. From germline, CDR1 is LGHDT and CDR2 YNNKEL (reference sequence). Trimming stripped 4 bases from V and 4 bases from J, with 16 bases between. The CDR3 coding sequence is TGTGCCAGCAGCCCCCTGCCAGGGGCGAGCACTGAAGCTTTCTTT. This codes for CASSPLPGASTEAFF.

The chain employs TRBV27 and TRBJ2-2; D tentatively fits TRBD1 or TRBD2 (6 bases each). The ends were cut back, 3 bases at V and 7 bases at J, with 15 bases in the middle. There are 15 residues in the CDR3. Germline CDR1 and CDR2: MNHEY and SMNVEV (reference sequence). The CDR3 here is CASSFKPGGYGELFF. The CDR3 DNA follows: TGTGCCAGCAGTTTTAAGCCCGGGGGCTACGGGGAGCTGTTTTTT.

This clonotype appeared many times. CDR3 amino acids: CASSPSTGEDEKLFF. CDR3 sequence (DNA): TGTGCCAGCAGTCCCTCGACAGGGGAGGATGAAAAACTGTTTTTT. This chain links TRBV27 with TRBJ1-4; 8 nucleotides match TRBD1. Germline-derived CDR1 and CDR2 are MNHEY and SMNVEV (reference sequence). The CDR3 contains 15 residues. V shed 5 bases, J shed 6 bases, and the junction held 8 bases outside the gene matches. Variable domain in full (rest from reference TRBV27 and TRBJ1-4): EAQVTQNPRYLITVTGKKLTVTCSQNMNHEYMSWYRQDPGLGLRQIYYSMNVEVTDKGDVPEGYKVSRKEKRNFPLILESPSPNQTSLYFCASSPSTGEDEKLFFGSGTQLSVL.

The gene calls are TRBV20-1 and TRBJ2-1; 8 bases map to TRBD2. Germline loops: CDR1 DFQATT, CDR2 SNEGSKA (reference sequence). J lost 4 bases, V lost 6 bases, and 8 bases had no gene match. This CDR3 comprises 14 residues. The CDR3 here is CSARSGSRYNEQFF. The CDR3 nucleotides are TGCAGTGCCCGAAGCGGGAGCCGTTACAATGAGCAGTTCTTC.

This clonotype occurred many times. The genes are TRBV3-1 and TRBJ2-5; no firm D call. Between the trimmed V and J ends, which lost 1 base and 2 bases, there was a span of 14 bases. Per the germline V gene, CDR1 is LGHDT and CDR2 is YNNKEL (reference sequence). The CDR3 has 16 amino acids. The DNA of the CDR3 is TGTGCCAGCAGCCAAGGGGCTTTGCGTGCACAAGAGACCCAGTACTTC. Amino acids: CASSQGALRAQETQYF.

The V call is TRBV5-5, the J call TRBJ2-5; D is unresolved. CDR1 and CDR2 (germline): SGHKS, YYEKEE (reference sequence). Deletions cut 7 bases from V and 1 base from J, with 14 bases between. This CDR3 is built from 14 residues. The CDR3 nucleotides are TGTGCCAGCTCTGCAGCCGTGGGCCAAGAGACCCAGTACTTC. This encodes CASSAAVGQETQYF.

The chain joins TRBV19 to TRBJ1-1; TRBD1 aligns across 11 bases. Germline V gives CDR1 LNHDA, CDR2 SQIVND (reference sequence). The CDR3 totals 15 residues. Trimming took 5 bases from V and 8 from J; bases not matched to a gene: 10. CDR3 amino acids: CASSSRTGGVAEAFF. The CDR3, as DNA: TGTGCCAGTAGTTCTCGGACAGGGGGCGTAGCCGAAGCTTTCTTT.

About this clonotype: A much larger clone sits a single nucleotide away, making a read error possible. The V and J genes are TRBV10-3 and TRBJ1-5, with D unclear. Germline loops: CDR1 ENHRY, CDR2 SYGVKD. The CDR3 extends over 13 amino acids. The CDR3 DNA reads as TGTGCCAGTCGGGGTCCTGACAATCGGCCCCAGCATTTT. It yields the protein CASRGPDNRPQHF.

This clonotype was recorded many times. CDR3 nucleotide sequence: TGCGCCAGCAGCCAAGATCAGGAGAGGACTGAAGCTTTCTTT. Translating it yields CASSQDQERTEAFF. This chain joins TRBV4-3 and TRBJ1-1; no reliable D call. CDR1 is LGHNA and CDR2 is YSLEER in the germline V gene. There are 14 residues in the CDR3. The V and J ends lost 0 bases and 5 bases respectively, with 10 bases between them.

This clonotype was seen at least ten times. This rearrangement joins TRBV24-1 to TRBJ2-7; D is unresolved. V was clipped by 2 bases and J by 5 bases, with 3 bases between them. The CDR3 has 11 amino acids. CDR1 and CDR2 (germline): KGHDR, SFDVKD. The CDR3 sequence: CATSDSHEQYF. In nucleotides, the CDR3 is TGTGCCACCAGTGATTCCCACGAGCAGTACTTC.

The chain recombines TRBV4-3 with TRBJ2-1; the D gene is possibly TRBD2 (6 bases). The CDR3 is 17 residues long. Trimming shortened V by 0 bases and J by 1 base, and 13 bases separated the two germline ends. The germline V gene has CDR1 LGHNA and CDR2 YSLEER. CDR3 nucleotides: TGCGCCAGCAGCCAAGATCGGGCTAGCGATTCCTACAATGAGCAGTTCTTC. It is translated as CASSQDRASDSYNEQFF.

This chain uses TRBV11-2 with TRBJ2-4; 9 positions match TRBD2. The V segment lost 0 bases and the J segment 1 base; nucleotides outside the gene matches: 7. The CDR3 consists of 18 residues. The germline V gene has CDR1 SGHAT and CDR2 FQNNGV. The CDR3 reads CASSLDHSGSAAKNIQYF. For the CDR3, the DNA is TGTGCCAGCAGCTTAGATCATAGCGGGAGCGCGGCCAAAAACATTCAGTACTTC.

This clonotype was picked up many times. This sequence joins TRBV20-1 and TRBJ2-3, with TRBD2 matching 9 bases. This CDR3 is built from 14 residues. Unmatched junction bases numbered 7, after V lost 3 bases and J lost 6 bases. The germline V gene encodes CDR1 DFQATT and CDR2 SNEGSKA (reference sequence). The CDR3, as DNA: TGCAGTGCTAGTGGGGCTAGCGGGATCGATACGCAGTATTTT. Translated: CSASGASGIDTQYF.

The V and J genes are TRBV20-1 and TRBJ2-7; D unclear. V shed 8 bases and J shed 3 bases, with 17 bases lying between them. CDR1 and CDR2 from the germline V gene are DFQATT and SNEGSKA (reference sequence). This CDR3 is 13 amino acids long. CDR3 DNA sequence: TGCAGTACTACCCCGGACGGAAACTACGAGCAGTACTTC. This sequence encodes CSTTPDGNYEQYF.

This clonotype was seen ten or more times. The chain couples TRBV12-3 or TRBV12-4 to TRBJ1-2; D is possibly TRBD1 (5 bases). CDR3 length: 12 amino acids. Deletions cut 5 bases from V and 4 bases from J, with 8 bases between. CDR3 bases: TGTGCCAGCAGTCAGGGAGGCTATGGCTACACCTTC. Protein: CASSQGGYGYTF.

This clonotype was counted ten times or more. This sequence joins TRBV5-1 and TRBJ2-2, with 9 bases lining up with TRBD2. The CDR3 is 17 amino acids. CDR1 and CDR2 (germline): SGHRS, YFSETQ. V trimming: 0 bases; J trimming: 4 bases; junction bases outside the gene matches: 7. CDR3 amino acids: CASSLVAGGQGTGELFF. DNA of the CDR3: TGCGCCAGCAGCTTGGTCGCGGGAGGGCAGGGCACCGGGGAGCTGTTTTTT.

This clonotype was counted between two and nine times. The J gene is TRBJ2-1, the V gene TRBV6-2 or TRBV6-3; a weak D match, TRBD2 (6 bases). The CDR3 is made up of 16 amino acids. The ends were cut back, 8 bases at V and 3 bases at J, with 20 bases in the middle. The germline V gene has CDR1 MNHEY and CDR2 SVGEGT. The CDR3 DNA sequence: TGTGCCAGCGTCTCCCGGGACTTAGGCTTCTACAATGAGCAGTTCTTC. As protein: CASVSRDLGFYNEQFF.

This clonotype was detected many times. The V call is TRBV7-9, the J call TRBJ2-6; D not resolved. Germline-derived CDR1 and CDR2 are SEHNR and FQNEAQ (reference sequence). With 4 bases removed from V and 0 bases from J, the gap between germline ends came to 13 bases. The CDR3 extends over 17 amino acids. The CDR3 region has the DNA TGTGCCAGCAGCTCAGGCAGGCAGACCTCTGGGGCCAACGTCCTGACTTTC. Translating gives CASSSGRQTSGANVLTF. The full variable domain, completed using reference TRBV7-9 and TRBJ2-6, is DTGVSQNPRHKITKRGQNVTFRCDPISEHNRLYWYRQTLGQGPEFLTYFQNEAQLEKSRLLSDRFSAERPKGSFSTLEIQRTEQGDSAMYLCASSSGRQTSGANVLTFGAGSRLTVL.

This clonotype showed up many times. This sequence joins TRBV12-3 or TRBV12-4 and TRBJ1-2, with D hard to call. The germline V and J ends were trimmed by 7 bases and 0 bases, with 9 bases remaining between them. The CDR3 has 13 residues. CDR3 sequence reads: CASTMRANYGYTF. Written as DNA, the CDR3 is TGTGCCAGCACGATGCGTGCTAACTATGGCTACACCTTC.

Concerning this clonotype itself: A much larger clone differs from this one at a single base, so this may be a read error. The rearrangement links TRBV20-1 to TRBJ2-3; the match to TRBD2 covers 9 bases. The CDR3 covers 15 residues. J was trimmed by 4 bases and V by 2 bases; bases with no gene match: 7. Per germline, CDR1 DFQATT and CDR2 SNEGSKA (reference sequence). CDR3 nucleotide sequence: TGCAGTGCTAGAATGACTAGCGGAGTGTCAGATACGCAGTATTTT. Translating gives CSARMTSGVSDTQYF.

This clonotype came up many times. V is TRBV11-1 and J is TRBJ1-1, with D possibly being TRBD1 (6 bases). V lost 5 bases and J lost 7, with 20 bases in between. This CDR3 has 15 amino acids. CDR1 and CDR2 (germline): SGHAT, FQDESV (reference sequence). In DNA form, the CDR3 reads TGTGCCAGCAGCCCGTTGGGGGGCGAACGAGGTGAAGCTTTCTTT. This encodes CASSPLGGERGEAFF.

This clonotype was detected ten times or more. The chain couples TRBV12-3 or TRBV12-4 to TRBJ1-2, with D hard to call. CDR3 length equals 12 residues. Between the trimmed V and J ends, which lost 5 bases and 5 bases, there was a span of 9 bases. Here the CDR3 reads CASSDGLYGYTF. The CDR3 nucleotides read TGTGCCAGCAGTGACGGACTGTATGGCTACACCTTC.

Only a few counts were recorded for this clonotype. The chain joins TRBV12-3 or TRBV12-4 to TRBJ2-3, with D possibly being TRBD2 (6 bases). The CDR3 loop spans 15 amino acids. V lost 4 bases and J 6 bases, leaving 17 bases between the germline ends. The CDR3 coding sequence is TGTGCCAGCAGTTCGGAGGGACTGGGGGTGGATACGCAGTATTTT. Encoded protein: CASSSEGLGVDTQYF.

This clonotype showed up many times. The rearrangement links TRBV30 to TRBJ1-5; D call uncertain. V lost 3 bases to trimming and J lost 4 bases, with 10 bases between them. CDR3 length: 13 residues. The germline V gene has CDR1 GTSNPN and CDR2 SVGIG (reference sequence). The CDR3 nucleotides are TGTGCCTGGAGATCCGGGGATAATCAGCCCCAGCATTTT. Translation gives CAWRSGDNQPQHF.

This clonotype was observed at least ten times. The chain recombines TRBV7-9 with TRBJ1-1; D remains unclear. The ends were cut back, 5 bases at V and 0 bases at J, with 7 bases in the middle. There are 13 residues in the CDR3. Germline V gene data show CDR1 as SEHNR and CDR2 as FQNEAQ (reference sequence). CDR3 sequence (DNA): TGTGCCAGCAGCGTCAAAGTGAACACTGAAGCTTTCTTT. Translation: CASSVKVNTEAFF.

This clonotype was seen many times. This chain uses TRBV27 with TRBJ2-7, with a possible D match to TRBD2 (6 bases). The length of the CDR3 is 16 residues. Trimming took 3 bases from V and 3 from J, leaving 18 bases between them. CDR1 MNHEY and CDR2 SMNVEV come from the germline V gene (reference sequence). The CDR3 spells CASSFGGVAENYEQYF. The CDR3 region has the DNA TGTGCCAGCAGTTTCGGCGGGGTAGCGGAGAACTACGAGCAGTACTTC.

There are many counts of this clonotype. The chain links TRBV20-1 to TRBJ2-1; D remains ambiguous. This CDR3 region has 14 residues. V dropped 0 bases and J dropped 0 bases, with 6 bases sitting between them. Germline V gene lookup returns CDR1 DFQATT and CDR2 SNEGSKA (reference sequence). CDR3 bases: TGCAGTGCTAGAGATTGGAGCTCCTACAATGAGCAGTTCTTC. This gives the protein CSARDWSSYNEQFF.

This clonotype has at least ten counts. The CDR3 spells CASTRDYEQYF. In nucleotides, the CDR3 is TGTGCCAGCACCCGGGACTACGAGCAGTACTTC. V usage is TRBV28 and J usage is TRBJ2-7; the D gene is possibly TRBD2 (5 bases). CDR1 is MDHEN, CDR2 SYDVKM, per germline. The length of the CDR3 is 11 residues. V was pared by 7 bases and J by 3 bases, with 7 bases between.

A few counts support this clonotype. The chain employs TRBV2 and TRBJ1-2; weak D call: TRBD1 (5 bases). V lost 6 bases to trimming and J lost 5 bases, with 13 bases between them. In germline, CDR1 is SNHLY, CDR2 FYNNEI. The CDR3 spans 13 residues. The CDR3 DNA reads TGTGCCAGCAGCCGGGGGAAGGGTTATGGCTACACCTTC. Translating it yields CASSRGKGYGYTF.

This clonotype has just a few counts. The rearrangement joins TRBV4-1 to TRBJ1-1; tentative D call: TRBD1 (6 bases). The CDR3 has 14 residues. Germline V CDR1 and CDR2: MGHRA, YSYEKL. The V end was cut by 3 bases, the J end by 4 bases, with 12 bases between. The CDR3 sequence: CASSQARGGTEAFF. Here the CDR3 DNA reads TGCGCCAGCAGCCAGGCCAGAGGGGGCACTGAAGCTTTCTTT.